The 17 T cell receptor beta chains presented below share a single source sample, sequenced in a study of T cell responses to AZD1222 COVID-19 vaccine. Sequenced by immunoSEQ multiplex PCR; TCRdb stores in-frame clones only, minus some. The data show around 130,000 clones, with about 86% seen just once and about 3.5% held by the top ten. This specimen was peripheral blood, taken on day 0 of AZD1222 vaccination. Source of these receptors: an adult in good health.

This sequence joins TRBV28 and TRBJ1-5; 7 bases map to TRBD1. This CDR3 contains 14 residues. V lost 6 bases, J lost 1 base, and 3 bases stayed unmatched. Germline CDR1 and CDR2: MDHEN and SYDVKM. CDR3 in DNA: TGTGCCAGCAGCTCGGGACAGAGCAATCAGCCCCAGCATTTT. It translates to CASSSGQSNQPQHF.

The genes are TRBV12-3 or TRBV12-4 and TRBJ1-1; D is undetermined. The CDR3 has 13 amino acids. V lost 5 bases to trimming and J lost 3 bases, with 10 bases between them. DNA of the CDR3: TGTGCCAGCAGTCTTGGAAGGCACACTGAAGCTTTCTTT. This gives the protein CASSLGRHTEAFF.

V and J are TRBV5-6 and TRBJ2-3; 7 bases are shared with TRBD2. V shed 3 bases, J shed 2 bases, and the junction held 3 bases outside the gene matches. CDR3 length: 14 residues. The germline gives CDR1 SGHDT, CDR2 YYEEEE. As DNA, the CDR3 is TGTGCCAGCAGCTGGGGGAGGGTCACAGATACGCAGTATTTT. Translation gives CASSWGRVTDTQYF.

For the CDR3, the DNA is TGTGCCAGCAAAGCCGTCATGAATAATGAGCAGTTCTTC. This translates into CASKAVMNNEQFF. The chain links TRBV5-4 to TRBJ2-1; no firm D call. The germline V and J ends were trimmed by 6 bases and 7 bases, with 14 bases remaining between them. The CDR3 is 13 amino acids. Germline assignment: CDR1 SGHNT and CDR2 YYREEE (reference sequence).

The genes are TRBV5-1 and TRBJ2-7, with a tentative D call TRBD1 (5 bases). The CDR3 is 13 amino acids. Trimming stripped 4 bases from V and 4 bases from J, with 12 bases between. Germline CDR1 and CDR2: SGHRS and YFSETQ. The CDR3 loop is CASSPATVYEQYF. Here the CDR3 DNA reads TGCGCCAGCAGCCCGGCGACAGTGTACGAGCAGTACTTC.

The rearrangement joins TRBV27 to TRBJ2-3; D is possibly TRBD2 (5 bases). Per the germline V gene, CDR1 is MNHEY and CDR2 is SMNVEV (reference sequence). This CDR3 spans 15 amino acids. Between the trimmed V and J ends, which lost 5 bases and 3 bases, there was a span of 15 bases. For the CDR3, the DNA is TGTGCCAGCAGTCCATTAGCTGGGGAGACAGATACGCAGTATTTT. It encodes CASSPLAGETDTQYF.

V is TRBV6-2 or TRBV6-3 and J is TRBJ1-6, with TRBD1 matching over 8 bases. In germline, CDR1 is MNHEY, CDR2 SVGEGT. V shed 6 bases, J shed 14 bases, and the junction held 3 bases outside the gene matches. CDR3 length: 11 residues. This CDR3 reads CASSQQGALHF. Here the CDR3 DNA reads TGTGCCAGCAGCCAACAGGGGGCCCTCCACTTT.

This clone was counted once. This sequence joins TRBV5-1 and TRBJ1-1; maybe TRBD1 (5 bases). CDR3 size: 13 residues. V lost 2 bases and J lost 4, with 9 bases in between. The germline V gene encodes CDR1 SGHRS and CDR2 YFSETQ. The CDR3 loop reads CASSFGGGTEAFF. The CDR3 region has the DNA TGCGCCAGCAGCTTTGGGGGTGGCACTGAAGCTTTCTTT.

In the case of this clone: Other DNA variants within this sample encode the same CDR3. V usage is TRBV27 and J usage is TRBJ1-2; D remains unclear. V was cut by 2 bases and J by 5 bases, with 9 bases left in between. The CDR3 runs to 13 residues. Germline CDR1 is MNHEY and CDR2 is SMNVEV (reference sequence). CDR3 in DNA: TGTGCCAGCAGTTTAAGTACGGGGTATGGCTACACCTTC. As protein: CASSLSTGYGYTF.

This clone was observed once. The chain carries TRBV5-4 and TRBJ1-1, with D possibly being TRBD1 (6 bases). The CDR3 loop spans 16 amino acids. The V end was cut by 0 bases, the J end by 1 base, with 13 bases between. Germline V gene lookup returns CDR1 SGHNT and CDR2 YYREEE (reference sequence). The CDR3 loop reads CASSLGSAGANTEAFF. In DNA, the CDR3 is TGTGCCAGCAGCTTGGGGTCGGCAGGGGCGAACACTGAAGCTTTCTTT.

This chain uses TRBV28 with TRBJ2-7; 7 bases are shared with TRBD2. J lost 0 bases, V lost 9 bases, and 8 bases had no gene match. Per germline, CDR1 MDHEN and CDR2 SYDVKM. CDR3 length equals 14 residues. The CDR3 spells CASREAGSSYEQYF. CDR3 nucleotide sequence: TGTGCCAGTCGTGAAGCGGGAAGCTCCTACGAGCAGTACTTC.

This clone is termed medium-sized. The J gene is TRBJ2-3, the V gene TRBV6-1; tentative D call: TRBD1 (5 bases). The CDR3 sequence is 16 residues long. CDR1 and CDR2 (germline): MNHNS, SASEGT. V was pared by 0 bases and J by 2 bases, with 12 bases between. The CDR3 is CASSEAITGATDTQYF. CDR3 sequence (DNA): TGTGCCAGCAGTGAAGCAATAACAGGAGCCACAGATACGCAGTATTTT.

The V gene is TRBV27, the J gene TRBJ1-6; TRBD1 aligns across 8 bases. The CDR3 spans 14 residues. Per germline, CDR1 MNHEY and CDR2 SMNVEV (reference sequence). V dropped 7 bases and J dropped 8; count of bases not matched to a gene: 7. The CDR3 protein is CASKTGTGYSPLHF. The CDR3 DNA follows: TGTGCCAGCAAGACCGGGACAGGTTATTCACCCCTCCACTTT.

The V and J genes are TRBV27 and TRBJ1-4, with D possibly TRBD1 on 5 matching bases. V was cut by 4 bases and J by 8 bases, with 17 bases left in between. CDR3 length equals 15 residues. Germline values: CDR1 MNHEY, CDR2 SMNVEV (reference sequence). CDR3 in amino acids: CASSSGTQRKEKLFF. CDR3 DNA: TGTGCCAGCAGTTCCGGGACCCAACGCAAGGAAAAACTGTTTTTT. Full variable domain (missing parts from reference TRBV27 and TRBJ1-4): EAQVTQNPRYLITVTGKKLTVTCSQNMNHEYMSWYRQDPGLGLRQIYYSMNVEVTDKGDVPEGYKVSRKEKRNFPLILESPSPNQTSLYFCASSSGTQRKEKLFFGSGTQLSVL.

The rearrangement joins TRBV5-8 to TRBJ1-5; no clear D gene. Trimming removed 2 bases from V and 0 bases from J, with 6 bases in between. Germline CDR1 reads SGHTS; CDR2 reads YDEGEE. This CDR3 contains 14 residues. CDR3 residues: CASSFLHSNQPQHF. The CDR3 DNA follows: TGTGCCAGCAGCTTCCTCCATAGCAATCAGCCCCAGCATTTT. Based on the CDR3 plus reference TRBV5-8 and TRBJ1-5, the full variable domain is EAGVTQSPTHLIKTRGQQATLRCSPISGHTSVYWYQQALGLGLQFLLWYDEGEERNRGNFPPRFSGRQFPNYSSELNVNALELEDSALYLCASSFLHSNQPQHFGDGTRLSIL.

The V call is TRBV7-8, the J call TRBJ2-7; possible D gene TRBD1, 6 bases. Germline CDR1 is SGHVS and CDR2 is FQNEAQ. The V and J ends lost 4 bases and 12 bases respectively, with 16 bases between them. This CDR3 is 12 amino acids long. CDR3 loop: CASSSEQGNRYF. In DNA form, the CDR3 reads TGTGCCAGCAGCTCTGAGCAGGGGAATCGGTACTTC.

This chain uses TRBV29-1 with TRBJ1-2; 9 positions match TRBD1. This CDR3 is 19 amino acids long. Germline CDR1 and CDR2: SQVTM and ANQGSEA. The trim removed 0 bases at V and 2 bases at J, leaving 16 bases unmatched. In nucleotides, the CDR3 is TGCAGCGTTGAAGATAACCCCCGGGACAGGGCGGGGGTCAACTATGGCTACACCTTC. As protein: CSVEDNPRDRAGVNYGYTF. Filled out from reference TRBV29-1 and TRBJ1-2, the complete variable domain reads SAVISQKPSRDICQRGTSLTIQCQVDSQVTMMFWYRQQPGQSLTLIATANQGSEATYESGFVIDKFPISRPNLTFSTLTVSNMSPEDSSIYLCSVEDNPRDRAGVNYGYTFGSGTRLTVV.